These 22 T cell receptor beta chains originate from one sample sequenced in a study of T-cell reconstitution after alpha-beta-depleted transplantation in children. Using unique molecular identifiers, the investigators prepared the TCRbeta library. TCRdb passed the PCR reads through MiXCR, listing each CDR3 protein once. The sample gives about 250,000 distinct CDR3 sequences, more than 20% of which show up once; 4% to 6% is in the top ten. Sample: PBMCs, mostly from graft donor cells, taken 360 days after TCRalphabeta/CD19-depleted stem cell transplant. The receptors stem from a female patient between 2 and 15 years old who had a stem cell transplant for congenital amegakaryocytic thrombocytopenia, so the T cells may come from the graft donor.

CDR3 sequence: CSVLSDLRDTQYF. CDR3 coding DNA: TGCAGCGTTTTATCGGATCTGAGGGATACGCAGTATTTT. This sequence joins TRBV29-1 and TRBJ2-3; D gene ambiguous. The germline V gene has CDR1 SQVTM and CDR2 ANQGSEA. V was cut by 5 bases and J by 6 bases, with 15 bases left in between. CDR3 length: 13 amino acids.

This sequence joins TRBV12-3 or TRBV12-4 and TRBJ1-4; 11 nucleotides agree with TRBD1. There are 16 residues in the CDR3. V lost 6 bases and J lost 7; bases outside the gene matches: 10. The DNA for the CDR3 is TGTGCCAGCAGGCGAATCACCGGGACAGGGGGTGAAAAACTGTTTTTT. Translated: CASRRITGTGGEKLFF.

The chain has TRBV7-6 and TRBJ2-5; TRBD2 agrees at 11 bases. Unmatched junction bases numbered 7, after V lost 8 bases and J lost 5 bases. The CDR3 spans 14 residues. The V gene's germline CDR1 is SGHVS and CDR2 FNYEAQ. The CDR3 bases are TGTGCCAGCGGCAGACTAGCGGGACGGGAGACCCAGTACTTC. Protein sequence: CASGRLAGRETQYF. Based on the CDR3 plus reference TRBV7-6 and TRBJ2-5, the full variable domain is GAGVSQSPRYKVTKRGQDVALRCDPISGHVSLYWYRQALGQGPEFLTYFNYEAQQDKSGLPNDRFSAERPEGSISTLTIQRTEQRDSAMYRCASGRLAGRETQYFGPGTRLLVL.

This clonotype was recorded many times. The V and J genes are TRBV29-1 and TRBJ2-1; no clear D. V was pared by 3 bases and J by 4 bases, with 7 bases between. The germline V gene encodes CDR1 SQVTM and CDR2 ANQGSEA. The CDR3 contains 12 residues. DNA for the CDR3: TGCAGCGTTGAGGTACTTTACAATGAGCAGTTCTTC. Translation gives CSVEVLYNEQFF.

The chain combines TRBV18 with TRBJ2-1, with D unresolved. CDR3 length: 15 amino acids. Looked up from germline, CDR1 is KGHSH and CDR2 is LQKENI. Trimming removed 2 bases from V and 2 bases from J, with 10 bases in between. In nucleotides, the CDR3 is TGTGCCAGCTCACCAATGGAGATGACCTACAATGAGCAGTTCTTC. Translating it yields CASSPMEMTYNEQFF.

The chain has TRBV6-5 and TRBJ2-7; the D gene could be TRBD1 or TRBD2 (6 bases each). The V end was cut by 0 bases, the J end by 3 bases, with 9 bases between. This CDR3 has 14 residues. Germline V CDR1 and CDR2: MNHEY, SVGAGI. CDR3 residues: CASSYSRGLYEQYF. The CDR3 DNA sequence: TGTGCCAGCAGTTACTCTCGGGGGCTCTACGAGCAGTACTTC.

This clonotype was seen many times. One junction end does not reproduce the germline sequence, and a read error may be involved. V usage is TRBV12-3 or TRBV12-4 and J usage is TRBJ2-4, with D possibly matching TRBD2 (6 bases). The CDR3 length is 14 residues. CDR3 amino acids: CASSLYGLTRQPNF. In DNA, the CDR3 is TGTGCCAGCAGTTTATATGGGTTGACTAGGCAGCCAAACTTC.

This clonotype has only a few counts. V and J are TRBV12-3 or TRBV12-4 and TRBJ2-4, with TRBD2 matching over 7 bases. V lost 3 bases to trimming and J lost 0 bases; unmatched junction nucleotides: 14. This CDR3 spans 19 amino acids. The CDR3 DNA is TGTGCCAGCAGTTTTCGGATGAAGACTAGCACGATAGCCAAAAACATTCAGTACTTC. Its protein product is CASSFRMKTSTIAKNIQYF.

This clonotype has a handful of counts. The chain couples TRBV29-1 to TRBJ2-1, with TRBD2 identical over 8 bases. The trim removed 7 bases at V and 5 bases at J, leaving 4 bases unmatched. Germline V gives CDR1 SQVTM, CDR2 ANQGSEA. The CDR3 is 12 residues long. CDR3 in DNA: TGCAGCGCCGAGCGGGGGAACAATGAGCAGTTCTTC. This encodes CSAERGNNEQFF.

The chain is built from TRBV20-1 and TRBJ1-5; TRBD1 matches 11 bases. The germline gives CDR1 DFQATT, CDR2 SNEGSKA (reference sequence). Losses at the gene ends were 6 bases for V and 5 bases for J; bases not matched to a gene: 12. The CDR3 covers 16 residues. The CDR3 DNA reads TGCAGTGCCAGGACAGGGGGCGGACTCGCTCATCAGCCCCAGCATTTT. It yields the protein CSARTGGGLAHQPQHF.

Turning to this clonotype: Here the CDR3 omits its conserved ending phenylalanine or tryptophan, so a read error is the likely source. This chain uses TRBV7-6 with TRBJ2-7; D is tentatively TRBD1 or TRBD2 (5 bases each). V lost 5 bases and J 3 bases, leaving 11 bases between the germline ends. Per germline, CDR1 SGHVS and CDR2 FNYEAQ. CDR3 length: 13 amino acids. This CDR3 reads CASSPGTLYEQYL. CDR3 bases: TGTGCCAGCAGCCCGGGGACCCTCTACGAGCAGTACTTA.

V and J are TRBV2 and TRBJ2-6; 10 nucleotides align to TRBD1. The CDR3 covers 17 residues. The germline V gene encodes CDR1 SNHLY and CDR2 FYNNEI. V shed 5 bases, J shed 0 bases, and the junction held 4 bases outside the gene matches. CDR3 sequence reads: CASSTRTGGSGANVLTF. The CDR3 coding sequence is TGTGCCAGCAGTACCAGGACAGGGGGCTCTGGGGCCAACGTCCTGACTTTC.

The chain combines TRBV11-3 with TRBJ2-5; D might be TRBD2 (6 bases). The V and J ends lost 1 base and 2 bases respectively, with 17 bases between them. This CDR3 is built from 17 residues. Germline V lookup: CDR1 SGHNT, CDR2 YENEEA. Written as DNA, the CDR3 is TGTGCCAGCAGCTTAGGTAGGAGGGCAGCACGTCAAGAGACCCAGTACTTC. Amino acids: CASSLGRRAARQETQYF. The variable domain in full, completed from reference TRBV11-3 and TRBJ2-5, reads EAGVVQSPRYKIIEKKQPVAFWCNPISGHNTLYWYLQNLGQGPELLIRYENEEAVDDSQLPKDRFSAERLKGVDSTLKIQPAELGDSAVYLCASSLGRRAARQETQYFGPGTRLLVL.

The V call is TRBV9, the J call TRBJ2-5; 8 positions match TRBD1. Germline V lookup: CDR1 SGDLS, CDR2 YYNGEE. This CDR3 is 16 amino acids long. V shed 3 bases, J shed 5 bases, and the junction held 12 bases outside the gene matches. Written as DNA, the CDR3 is TGTGCCAGCAGCGCCATCGGACAGGGTGTGGGTGAGACCCAGTACTTC. Translated, it gives CASSAIGQGVGETQYF. The complete variable domain, with remaining parts taken from reference TRBV9 and TRBJ2-5, reads DSGVTQTPKHLITATGQRVTLRCSPRSGDLSVYWYQQSLDQGLQFLIQYYNGEERAKGNILERFSAQQFPDLHSELNLSSLELGDSALYFCASSAIGQGVGETQYFGPGTRLLVL.

The J gene is TRBJ1-1, the V gene TRBV25-1, with a weak D call TRBD1 (5 bases). V was pared by 11 bases and J by 6 bases, with 16 bases between. Per germline, CDR1 MGHDK and CDR2 SYGVNS. This CDR3 is 12 amino acids long. The CDR3 reads CAQSAQGPEAFF. CDR3 nucleotides: TGTGCCCAGAGTGCTCAGGGCCCTGAAGCTTTCTTT.

V usage is TRBV20-1 and J usage is TRBJ2-5; D remains ambiguous. V lost 3 bases to trimming and J lost 2 bases, with 13 bases between them. Germline CDR1 DFQATT, CDR2 SNEGSKA (reference sequence). The CDR3 consists of 14 residues. CDR3 amino acids: CSARFPPGQETQYF. In DNA, the CDR3 is TGCAGTGCTAGGTTCCCTCCCGGGCAAGAGACCCAGTACTTC.

The chain joins TRBV29-1 to TRBJ1-2, with D hard to call. Trimming removed 7 bases from V and 3 bases from J, with 15 bases in between. Per the germline V gene, CDR1 is SQVTM and CDR2 is ANQGSEA. The CDR3 has 13 residues. The CDR3, as DNA: TGCAGCGGTTCCGTCGGGCAGTACTATGGCTACACCTTC. The encoded protein is CSGSVGQYYGYTF.

The J gene is TRBJ2-7, the V gene TRBV28; D not certain. Germline-derived CDR1 and CDR2 are MDHEN and SYDVKM. Trimming pared 2 bases from V and 9 bases from J, leaving 11 bases between. The CDR3 is 12 amino acids. The CDR3 spells CASSLHLFGQYF. The CDR3, as DNA: TGTGCCAGCAGTTTACACCTGTTCGGGCAGTACTTC.

The count of this clonotype is one. The chain employs TRBV24-1 and TRBJ2-7; 10 positions agree with TRBD1. The V gene's germline CDR1 is KGHDR and CDR2 SFDVKD. The CDR3 is 12 amino acids. V was pared by 12 bases and J by 5 bases, with 6 bases of the junction left unmatched. This chain's CDR3 is CAAGTGVNEQYF. The CDR3 bases are TGTGCCGCGGGGACAGGGGTTAACGAGCAGTACTTC.

This clonotype was observed a few times. This sequence joins TRBV15 and TRBJ2-7; D gene ambiguous. Germline CDR1 and CDR2: LNHNV and YYDKDF (reference sequence). The CDR3 has 17 amino acids. Between the trimmed V and J ends, which lost 1 base and 6 bases, there was a span of 22 bases. The CDR3 nucleotides read TGTGCCACCAGCAGAGCGAGTCACCGTTTCGACCTACGCGAGCAGTACTTC. It specifies CATSRASHRFDLREQYF.

This chain uses TRBV14 with TRBJ2-5, with TRBD2 matching 10 bases. Germline trimming cut 1 base from V and 5 bases from J; bases unmatched to any gene: 10. Germline V gene sequence: CDR1 SGHDN, CDR2 FVKESK. The CDR3 is 17 amino acids. CDR3 nucleotides: TGTGCCAGCAGCCAAGCAGCGGGGGGGCCAATCAGGGAGACCCAGTACTTC. Translation gives CASSQAAGGPIRETQYF.

The genes are TRBV12-3 or TRBV12-4 and TRBJ1-2; the match to TRBD1 covers 7 bases. V shed 5 bases and J 4 bases; nucleotides not matched to a gene: 1. CDR3 size: 12 residues. In DNA form, the CDR3 reads TGTGCCAGCAGTCCAGGGGGCTATGGCTACACCTTC. Its translation is CASSPGGYGYTF.